These 3 T cell receptor beta chains came from one sample sequenced in a study of blood T cells in healthy people across ages (dated by TCRdb to the mid-2010s). Libraries were constructed by 5' RACE. Sequencing was carried out with an Illumina HiSeq 2500. The second PCR ran for about 6 to 11 cycles and used a J-beta primer mix along with a sample-barcoded 5' primer. TCRdb trimmed public reads at Q25 via fastp, called clones via MiXCR and kept in-frame beta chains. A single entry per CDR3 protein holds the most common genes and DNA from its merged rows. The sample table records almost 550,000 distinct CDR3 sequences; more than 20% of these occur just once. Under 9% of the sample lies in the top ten. Separately, the same data were catalogued under a study of T cells of mothers and their children.

What was sequenced was blood. All receptors come from a boy under 18 in good health.

The sample holds a few counts of this clonotype. The V gene is TRBV4-3, the J gene TRBJ2-5; TRBD2 matches at 8 bases. V dropped 4 bases and J dropped 3; count of bases not matched to a gene: 10. The CDR3 loop spans 16 amino acids. Germline V gene data show CDR1 as LGHNA and CDR2 as YSLEER. This CDR3 reads CASSPQRERSEETQYF. The CDR3 bases are TGCGCCAGCAGCCCCCAGCGGGAGCGGTCTGAAGAGACCCAGTACTTC.

The chain couples TRBV7-9 to TRBJ2-1; 10 bases align to TRBD1. V gave up 6 bases and J gave up 8 bases; unmatched junction bases: 7. The length of the CDR3 is 14 residues. Germline-derived CDR1 and CDR2 are SEHNR and FQNEAQ (reference sequence). The CDR3 nucleotides are TGTGCCAGCAGGTCCGGGACAGGGGCCGATGAGCAGTTCTTC. Encoded protein: CASRSGTGADEQFF.

V gene TRBV2 combines with J gene TRBJ2-5; possibly TRBD1 for D (5 bases). The J call could be wrong; TRBJ2-1 is a better fit for the DNA end. The CDR3 loop spans 11 amino acids. Germline CDR1 and CDR2: SNHLY and FYNNEI. The CDR3 sequence: CASGAYNEQFF. The CDR3 DNA sequence: TGTGCCAGCGGGGCTTACAATGAGCAGTTCTTC.